This T cell receptor beta chain derives from a study of T cells in localized non-small cell lung cancer. The CDR3 extends over 16 amino acids. Trimming removed 3 bases from V and 5 bases from J, with 18 bases in between. In germline, CDR1 is LNHDA, CDR2 SQIVND (reference sequence). Using immunoSEQ multiplex PCR, the repertoire was profiled, and TCRdb retains in-frame clones only, with some absent. This sample has around 29,000 clones; 80% to 95% occur once, and the top ten carry roughly 28%. The chain couples TRBV19 to TRBJ2-3, with D perhaps matching TRBD1 (6 bases). Sequencing was performed on peripheral blood, taken before any cancer treatment. This clonotype was obtained from a female donor of 60 years or more with stage I lung adenocarcinoma. The CDR3 protein is CASSMSPAGVQDTQYF. The DNA of the CDR3 is TGTGCCAGTAGTATGAGCCCGGCAGGGGTGCAAGATACGCAGTATTTT.